A selection of T cell receptor beta chains follows, all from one sample in a study of T cells in Graves' hyperthyroidism and ophthalmopathy. MiXCR, run by TCRdb on the multiplex PCR reads, gives a single entry per CDR3 protein. The sample shows about 640,000 distinct CDR3 sequences, less than 25% of them seen only once. The sample comprised blood. The receptors originated from a man younger than 40 with Graves' ophthalmopathy. Both conserved end residues are trimmed from each CDR3. Fields, in order: J gene, V gene, CDR3 protein.

>TRBJ1-5|TRBV12-3/TRBV12-4
ASSPLENQPQH
>TRBJ2-3|TRBV11-1
ASSFPGQSQY
>TRBJ2-5|TRBV6-2/TRBV6-3
ASSYRDRGQETQY
>TRBJ1-5|TRBV11-2
ASSLDRGSTNQPQH
>TRBJ1-3|TRBV20-1
SALQTGDGNTIY
>TRBJ2-7|TRBV28
ASSLGVGAYEQY
>TRBJ1-2|TRBV10-2
ASSVGVSYGYT
>TRBJ2-1|TRBV24-1
ATSEAGTEQF
>TRBJ2-1|TRBV20-1
SARESLAGAGEQF
>TRBJ2-1|TRBV27
ASKRTSGNRYNEQF
>TRBJ1-3|TRBV20-1
SAREAGNTIY
>TRBJ2-3|TRBV9
ASSVRGLATDTQY
>TRBJ1-5|TRBV30
AWSGVSQPQH
>TRBJ2-7|TRBV30
AWSTWTGGYEQY
>TRBJ2-5|TRBV5-5
ASSLEGTGVETQY
>TRBJ2-1|TRBV20-1
SAREGSDRQF
>TRBJ2-7|TRBV7-8
ASSLGASGRSEQY
>TRBJ1-5|TRBV6-1
ASNLGTGRPRNQPQH
>TRBJ2-2|TRBV7-9
ASSFQKGNTGELF
>TRBJ2-5|TRBV27
ASSGTPVKGETQY
>TRBJ2-1|TRBV27
ASSLSGFAGVDDNEQF
>TRBJ2-5|TRBV20-1
SAAGLGETQY
>TRBJ2-2|TRBV7-3
ASSLSAGGKNTGELF
>TRBJ2-1|TRBV20-1
SARAHGLAGPRNEQF
>TRBJ2-3|TRBV7-8
ASSTNRDGTDTQY
>TRBJ2-1|TRBV27
ASSSQSSGRWEQF